The present TCR beta chain was sequenced within a study of blood T cell repertoires in COVID-19. Repertoires were generated with immunoSEQ multiplex PCR, while TCRdb's copy carries only in-frame clones and drops some. The table lists about 190,000 clones, approximately 90% of them singletons. This CDR3 spans 16 amino acids. V was trimmed by 3 bases and J by 0 bases, leaving 14 bases between them. Germline CDR1 and CDR2: MGHRA and YSYEKL. The rearrangement uses TRBV4-1 and TRBJ2-5, with D perhaps TRBD2 (5 bases). This clonotype was obtained from a man under 40 with acute or convalescent COVID-19. Sequencing input: peripheral blood. The CDR3 bases are TGCGCCAGCAGCCAGGCCCCTACGGGGAACCAAGAGACCCAGTACTTC. It encodes CASSQAPTGNQETQYF.